This T cell receptor beta chain was observed in a study of read filtering for tumor transcriptome and immune sequencing. The ends were cut back, 6 bases at V and 8 bases at J, with 11 bases in the middle. Germline-derived CDR1 and CDR2 are MNHNY and SVGAGI (reference sequence). The CDR3 has 12 amino acids. Molecular barcoded adaptors covering alpha/delta and beta/gamma chains were used on 400 ng RNA. TCRdb fed the reads into MiXCR, producing one record per CDR3 protein. The sample includes around 40,000 distinct CDR3 sequences, about 11% of them seen just once. This clonotype was detected many times. The specimen was a population of CD138-negative cells sorted from bone marrow. The TCR comes from a donor at least 40 years old with multiple myeloma. The chain joins TRBV6-6 to TRBJ2-1; D not certain. The CDR3 DNA is TGTGCCAGCAGCTCCGGTGGGGATGAGCAGTTCTTC. Translation: CASSSGGDEQFF.